These T cell receptor beta chains were read from a single sample in a study of cytomegalovirus exposure and HLA in healthy donors. Method: immunoSEQ multiplex PCR; TCRdb's copy keeps in-frame clones and lacks some. The table shows about 180,000 clones, with 70% to 80% occurring only once. Material: PBMCs. The receptors derive from a man younger than 30 in good health and CMV-seronegative. The CDR3 runs from the conserved cysteine through the conserved F or W. A D gene is named only where the DNA matches it firmly. The listing skips clone size in some rows; elsewhere it reads once, few, many or a size class.

j_call: TRBJ2-6; clone_size: few; v_call: TRBV4-2; d_call: NA; cdr3_aa: CASSLDTRSGANVLTF; cdr3_nt: TGTGCCAGCAGCCTGGACACCCGCTCTGGGGCCAACGTCCTGACTTTC
j_call: TRBJ2-5; clone_size: NA; v_call: TRBV9; d_call: NA; cdr3_aa: CASSQRAQETQYF; cdr3_nt: TGTGCCAGCAGCCAACGCGCCCAAGAGACCCAGTACTTC
j_call: TRBJ1-2; clone_size: NA; v_call: TRBV6-5; d_call: NA; cdr3_aa: CASKLERTAIYGYTF; cdr3_nt: TGTGCCAGCAAGCTCGAACGGACAGCGATCTATGGCTACACCTTC
j_call: TRBJ2-7; clone_size: many; v_call: TRBV4-2; d_call: TRBD2; cdr3_aa: CASSQDLAGGYEQYF; cdr3_nt: TGTGCCAGCAGCCAAGATCTAGCGGGGGGGTACGAGCAGTACTTC
j_call: TRBJ2-7; clone_size: few; v_call: TRBV19; d_call: NA; cdr3_aa: CASSMVGGEQYF; cdr3_nt: TGTGCCAGTAGTATGGTAGGCGGGGAGCAGTACTTC
j_call: TRBJ2-5; clone_size: NA; v_call: TRBV5-1; d_call: TRBD2; cdr3_aa: CASGTSGRGETQYF; cdr3_nt: TGCGCCAGCGGGACTAGCGGGAGGGGAGAGACCCAGTACTTC
j_call: TRBJ2-7; clone_size: NA; v_call: TRBV27; d_call: TRBD2; cdr3_aa: CASSSLAGGGYEQYF; cdr3_nt: TGTGCCAGCAGTTCCCTAGCGGGAGGAGGTTACGAGCAGTACTTC
j_call: TRBJ2-4; clone_size: NA; v_call: TRBV6-1; d_call: TRBD2; cdr3_aa: CASSEALAAAKNIQYF; cdr3_nt: TGTGCCAGCAGTGAAGCGCTAGCGGCTGCCAAAAACATTCAGTACTTC
j_call: TRBJ1-1; clone_size: NA; v_call: TRBV29-1; d_call: NA; cdr3_aa: CSVGTVLLNTEAFF; cdr3_nt: TGCAGCGTTGGCACAGTTCTTCTGAACACTGAAGCTTTCTTT
j_call: TRBJ2-2; clone_size: few; v_call: TRBV19; d_call: TRBD1; cdr3_aa: CASSNYRGSGTGELFF; cdr3_nt: TGTGCCAGTAGCAACTACAGGGGTTCAGGCACCGGGGAGCTGTTTTTT
j_call: TRBJ2-7; clone_size: NA; v_call: TRBV27; d_call: NA; cdr3_aa: CASTKRTDLVSYEQYF; cdr3_nt: TGTGCCAGCACTAAAAGGACAGATTTAGTCTCCTACGAGCAGTACTTC
j_call: TRBJ2-5; clone_size: NA; v_call: TRBV5-6; d_call: NA; cdr3_aa: CASSLTPGREQYF; cdr3_nt: TGTGCCAGCAGCTTGACCCCAGGTAGGGAGCAGTACTTC
j_call: TRBJ2-3; clone_size: NA; v_call: TRBV4-1; d_call: TRBD2; cdr3_aa: CASSQRHREGPTDTQYF; cdr3_nt: TGCGCCAGCAGCCAACGCCATCGGGAGGGCCCTACAGATACGCAGTATTTT
j_call: TRBJ1-1; clone_size: once; v_call: TRBV18; d_call: NA; cdr3_aa: CASSPSGTEAFF; cdr3_nt: TGTGCCAGCTCACCTAGTGGCACTGAAGCTTTCTTT
j_call: TRBJ2-7; clone_size: NA; v_call: TRBV5-1; d_call: TRBD1; cdr3_aa: CASRTTGGYEQYF; cdr3_nt: TGCGCCAGCAGAACGACAGGGGGCTACGAGCAGTACTTC
j_call: TRBJ2-3; clone_size: NA; v_call: TRBV29-1; d_call: TRBD2; cdr3_aa: CSAGLAGGPEGGTQYF; cdr3_nt: TGCAGCGCTGGACTAGCGGGAGGGCCGGAGGGGGGTACGCAGTATTTT
j_call: TRBJ1-6; clone_size: NA; v_call: TRBV2; d_call: NA; cdr3_aa: CASSREIYNSPLHF; cdr3_nt: TGTGCCAGCAGCCGGGAGATATATAATTCACCCCTCCACTTT
j_call: TRBJ1-1; clone_size: few; v_call: TRBV20-1; d_call: TRBD1; cdr3_aa: CSPGTASAFF; cdr3_nt: TGCAGTCCCGGGACAGCCTCGGCTTTCTTT
j_call: TRBJ2-3; clone_size: few; v_call: TRBV9; d_call: NA; cdr3_aa: CASSAYTDTQYF; cdr3_nt: TGTGCCAGCAGCGCCTACACAGATACGCAGTATTTT
j_call: TRBJ1-1; clone_size: NA; v_call: TRBV4-1; d_call: NA; cdr3_aa: CASSRLSAGEGTEAFF; cdr3_nt: TGCGCCAGCAGCCGCCTATCGGCAGGGGAAGGCACTGAAGCTTTCTTT
j_call: TRBJ2-2; clone_size: once; v_call: TRBV6-5; d_call: NA; cdr3_aa: CASKRDTGELFF; cdr3_nt: TGTGCCAGCAAGAGGGACACCGGGGAGCTGTTTTTT
j_call: TRBJ2-5; clone_size: NA; v_call: TRBV4-1; d_call: NA; cdr3_aa: CASSQQGRETQYF; cdr3_nt: TGCGCCAGCAGCCAACAGGGGCGGGAGACCCAGTACTTC
j_call: TRBJ2-7; clone_size: few; v_call: TRBV6-5; d_call: NA; cdr3_aa: CASSLTRSYEQYF; cdr3_nt: TGTGCCAGCAGTTTGACACGGTCCTACGAGCAGTACTTC
j_call: TRBJ1-6; clone_size: NA; v_call: TRBV2; d_call: TRBD1; cdr3_aa: CASSEVRTGRSPLHF; cdr3_nt: TGTGCCAGCAGTGAAGTGCGGACAGGGCGTTCACCCCTCCACTTT
j_call: TRBJ2-7; clone_size: NA; v_call: TRBV6-5; d_call: TRBD1; cdr3_aa: CASSYSTGQGIYEQYF; cdr3_nt: TGTGCCAGCAGTTACTCAACGGGACAGGGCATTTACGAGCAGTACTTC
j_call: TRBJ2-7; clone_size: NA; v_call: TRBV5-6; d_call: TRBD1; cdr3_aa: CASREQGSWSYEQYF; cdr3_nt: TGTGCCAGCAGAGAACAGGGGTCTTGGTCCTACGAGCAGTACTTC
j_call: TRBJ1-2; clone_size: NA; v_call: TRBV5-1; d_call: NA; cdr3_aa: CASSFDGTPYGYTF; cdr3_nt: TGCGCCAGCAGCTTTGACGGGACACCCTATGGCTACACCTTC
j_call: TRBJ1-1; clone_size: NA; v_call: TRBV28; d_call: TRBD1; cdr3_aa: CASRFRRDRETEAFF; cdr3_nt: TGTGCCAGCAGGTTCCGTCGGGACAGGGAGACTGAAGCTTTCTTT
j_call: TRBJ2-1; clone_size: NA; v_call: TRBV11-1; d_call: TRBD2; cdr3_aa: CASSFGLAGYNEQFF; cdr3_nt: TGTGCCAGCAGCTTCGGACTAGCGGGCTACAATGAGCAGTTCTTC
j_call: TRBJ2-7; clone_size: NA; v_call: TRBV28; d_call: TRBD1; cdr3_aa: CASSLGQEYEQYF; cdr3_nt: TGTGCCAGCAGTTTGGGACAGGAGTACGAGCAGTACTTC
j_call: TRBJ1-4; clone_size: NA; v_call: TRBV2; d_call: TRBD1; cdr3_aa: CASSESLDGTGVEKLFF; cdr3_nt: TGTGCCAGCAGTGAAAGTCTTGATGGTACAGGGGTCGAAAAACTGTTTTTT
j_call: TRBJ1-2; clone_size: NA; v_call: TRBV27; d_call: NA; cdr3_aa: CASSSGGWGDGYTF; cdr3_nt: TGTGCCAGCAGTTCGGGGGGTTGGGGGGATGGCTACACCTTC
j_call: TRBJ1-3; clone_size: few; v_call: TRBV5-6; d_call: NA; cdr3_aa: CASSSPTAGNTIYF; cdr3_nt: TGTGCCAGCAGCTCACCGACTGCGGGAAACACCATATATTTT
j_call: TRBJ1-5; clone_size: NA; v_call: TRBV10-3; d_call: TRBD1; cdr3_aa: CAISTGVQPQHF; cdr3_nt: TGTGCCATCAGTACAGGGGTCCAGCCCCAGCATTTT
j_call: TRBJ1-2; clone_size: few; v_call: TRBV27; d_call: NA; cdr3_aa: CASSLSHDSLGGYTF; cdr3_nt: TGTGCCAGCAGTTTATCCCACGACAGTTTAGGAGGCTACACCTTC
j_call: TRBJ2-1; clone_size: once; v_call: TRBV9; d_call: NA; cdr3_aa: CASSASEMSYNEQFF; cdr3_nt: TGTGCCAGCAGCGCTAGCGAGATGTCCTACAATGAGCAGTTCTTC
j_call: TRBJ2-3; clone_size: NA; v_call: TRBV6-6; d_call: NA; cdr3_aa: CASSYSGAQRTDTQYF; cdr3_nt: TGTGCCAGCAGTTACTCGGGGGCTCAACGCACAGATACGCAGTATTTT
j_call: TRBJ1-1; clone_size: NA; v_call: TRBV5-3; d_call: NA; cdr3_aa: CARSLAGSTEAFF; cdr3_nt: TGTGCCAGAAGCTTGGCAGGGTCCACTGAAGCTTTCTTT
j_call: TRBJ2-5; clone_size: NA; v_call: TRBV2; d_call: NA; cdr3_aa: CASSDRRSGETQYF; cdr3_nt: TGTGCCAGCAGTGATAGGAGGTCGGGCGAGACCCAGTACTTC